This TCR beta chain was recovered during a study of T cell repertoires in cytomegalovirus infection. Looking at the study overall: CMV epitopes used comprised recently identified HLA-C-restricted ones and well-studied HLA-B-restricted ones. Both CMV infection and a matching HLA type were indicated by public TCR beta signatures.

TCRdb itself ran the reads through MiXCR, one entry per CDR3 protein. In the table there are about 900,000 distinct CDR3 sequences, roughly 30% of which are singletons. Points on this clonotype: Its target is unknown.

The CDR3 length is 12 residues. Germline loops: CDR1 MNHEY, CDR2 SMNVEV (reference sequence). The V segment lost 8 bases and the J segment 6 bases; nucleotides outside the gene matches: 5. The V gene is TRBV27, the J gene TRBJ2-7; 9 bases map to TRBD2. The sample was cultured CD8+ T cells from PBMCs, taken from culture after CMV antigen stimulation. This TCR derives from a human donor in good health (CMV status not recorded). Some clones in this sample may be carry-over from other donors' samples. The CDR3 DNA sequence: TGTGCCAGCGGTCTAGCGGGGCTCGAGCAGTACTTC. It encodes CASGLAGLEQYF.